This TCR beta chain comes out of a study of OX40 agonist ivuxolimab in advanced cancers. The germline V and J ends were trimmed by 4 bases and 5 bases, with 10 bases remaining between them. The germline gives CDR1 SGHAT, CDR2 FQNNGV. CDR3 size: 13 residues. Points from the study as a whole: The 0.1-3.0 mg/kg partial responders had among the lowest clonal expansion. Average numbers of expanded clones were greater in CD8+ T cells than in CD4+.

This clone was seen a few times. Its antigen is unidentified. Profiling relied on immunoSEQ multiplex PCR, and the TCRdb table lists in-frame clones only, not all of them. The repertoire holds 60,000 or so clones, with about 88% as singletons. The TCR originated in an adult with an advanced solid tumor such as melanoma, head and neck, liver or kidney cancer. The chain uses TRBV11-2 and TRBJ2-3, with no clear D. This material consisted of CD4+ or CD8+ T cells sorted from blood, taken in a trial of the OX40 agonist ivuxolimab. CDR3 bases: TGTGCCAGCAGCTCCCCTTTTATAGATACGCAGTATTTT. Its protein is CASSSPFIDTQYF.